These 24 T cell receptor beta chains originate from one sample sequenced in a study of shared clonotypes between healthy human individuals. TCRdb keeps only in-frame clones here, not all; method: immunoSEQ multiplex PCR. The sample lists 2,500,000 or so clones, over 85% occurring once. Sequenced sample: naive CD4+ T cells sorted from blood. The sample's subset: CD45RA+ positively selected. These receptors all come from a young man in good health.

Concerning this clone: This sample also contains other DNA sequences that code for the same CDR3. This sequence joins TRBV10-1 and TRBJ2-7; D call uncertain. This CDR3 contains 12 residues. Germline V gives CDR1 WNHNN, CDR2 SYGVQD (reference sequence). Trimming removed 4 bases from V and 3 bases from J, with 7 bases in between. The CDR3 DNA is TGCGCCAGCAGTGGGGGTAACTACGAGCAGTACTTC. Residues: CASSGGNYEQYF.

CDR3 sequence: CASSAQDAEQYF. CDR3 coding DNA: TGTGCCAGCAGCGCACAGGACGCCGAGCAGTACTTC. This rearrangement joins TRBV7-8 to TRBJ2-7; D is possibly TRBD1 (5 bases). The CDR3 loop spans 12 amino acids. The V end was cut by 5 bases, the J end by 6 bases, with 11 bases between. Germline lookup yields CDR1 SGHVS and CDR2 FQNEAQ.

This chain's CDR3 is CASSPTDTTQRTEAFF. DNA for the CDR3: TGTGCCAGCAGCCCCACGGACACAACACAGAGGACTGAAGCTTTCTTT. This chain uses TRBV7-9 with TRBJ1-1, with a possible D match to TRBD1 (5 bases). This CDR3 contains 16 residues. The germline CDR1 and CDR2 sequences are SEHNR and FQNEAQ (reference sequence). The V end was cut by 5 bases, the J end by 5 bases, with 21 bases between. The full variable domain, rest sourced from reference TRBV7-9 and TRBJ1-1, is DTGVSQNPRHKITKRGQNVTFRCDPISEHNRLYWYRQTLGQGPEFLTYFQNEAQLEKSRLLSDRFSAERPKGSFSTLEIQRTEQGDSAMYLCASSPTDTTQRTEAFFGQGTRLTVV.

The gene calls are TRBV29-1 and TRBJ1-2; D is uncertain. CDR1 is SQVTM, CDR2 ANQGSEA, per germline. This CDR3 is 13 amino acids long. With 5 bases removed from V and 3 bases from J, the gap between germline ends came to 13 bases. For the CDR3, the DNA is TGCAGCGTTCCAGCAGGTTCAGACTATGGCTACACCTTC. Translated, it gives CSVPAGSDYGYTF.

V usage is TRBV6-6 and J usage is TRBJ2-5; 8 bases fit TRBD2. V gave up 6 bases and J gave up 1 base; unmatched junction bases: 4. From germline, CDR1 is MNHNY and CDR2 SVGAGI (reference sequence). The CDR3 has 14 residues. The CDR3 sequence is CASSPGGAQETQYF. The CDR3 DNA reads TGTGCCAGCAGCCCGGGGGGGGCCCAAGAGACCCAGTACTTC.

CDR3 loop: CASSTHRGQRAHNEQFF. CDR3 coding DNA: TGTGCCAGCAGCACTCACCGGGGACAAAGAGCTCACAATGAGCAGTTCTTC. The J gene is TRBJ2-1, the V gene TRBV7-6; a weak D match, TRBD1 (6 bases). V lost 5 bases and J lost 5, with 22 bases in between. The CDR3 extends over 17 amino acids. Looked up from germline, CDR1 is SGHVS and CDR2 is FNYEAQ.

This chain uses TRBV7-9 with TRBJ1-4; no reliable D call. The length of the CDR3 is 14 residues. Per the germline V gene, CDR1 is SEHNR and CDR2 is FQNEAQ (reference sequence). V was shortened by 8 bases and J by 2 bases, with 12 bases between the two germline ends. This chain's CDR3 is CASREGQTNEKLFF. The CDR3 DNA reads TGTGCCAGCCGCGAGGGCCAGACTAATGAAAAACTGTTTTTT.

The chain links TRBV6-1 to TRBJ2-1; 9 bases line up with TRBD1. Germline trimming cut 4 bases from V and 8 bases from J; bases unmatched to any gene: 9. Germline CDR1 and CDR2: MNHNS and SASEGT. The CDR3 spans 15 residues. The DNA of the CDR3 is TGTGCCAGCAGTGGGCGGGACAGGGTCGTCGATGAGCAGTTCTTC. Amino acid sequence: CASSGRDRVVDEQFF.

Only one count was recorded for this clone. This chain connects TRBV10-1 to TRBJ2-5; D is possibly TRBD1 or TRBD2 (5 bases each). The CDR3 is 13 residues long. Trimming left V 4 bases short and J 3 bases short, with 9 bases between. Germline CDR1 and CDR2: WNHNN and SYGVQD (reference sequence). CDR3 coding DNA: TGCGCCAGCAGTGTGGTGGGGGAAGAGACCCAGTACTTC. It yields the protein CASSVVGEETQYF.

The gene calls are TRBV7-2 and TRBJ1-4, with D perhaps TRBD1 (5 bases). Germline V gene data show CDR1 as SGHTA and CDR2 as FQGNSA. This CDR3 is built from 15 residues. The V end was cut by 2 bases, the J end by 5 bases, with 12 bases between. CDR3 in DNA: TGTGCCAGCAGCTTATGGGGGGGTGTGAATGAAAAACTGTTTTTT. It yields the protein CASSLWGGVNEKLFF.

The chain has TRBV29-1 and TRBJ1-1, with 7 bases that match TRBD1. V lost 1 base and J lost 0; bases outside the gene matches: 8. This CDR3 is 16 amino acids long. Germline CDR1 is SQVTM and CDR2 is ANQGSEA. The CDR3 sequence: CSVEGSKGAMNTEAFF. CDR3 coding DNA: TGCAGCGTTGAAGGGTCCAAGGGGGCTATGAACACTGAAGCTTTCTTT.

V is TRBV14 and J is TRBJ2-5, with a tentative D call TRBD1 (7 bases). From germline, CDR1 is SGHDN and CDR2 FVKESK. V was shortened by 3 bases and J by 5 bases, with 10 bases between the two germline ends. The CDR3 extends over 13 amino acids. The CDR3 region is CASSQSGGETQYF. CDR3 coding DNA: TGTGCCAGCAGCCAGTCAGGGGGGGAGACCCAGTACTTC.

This clone appeared once. This rearrangement joins TRBV27 to TRBJ2-1, with 7 nucleotides matching TRBD2. Germline CDR1 is MNHEY and CDR2 is SMNVEV (reference sequence). The CDR3 covers 15 residues. The junction had 5 bases not matched to a gene; V was cut back by 2 bases and J by 4 bases. Here the CDR3 DNA reads TGTGCCAGCAGTTTAGAAGGGAGGGTTTACAATGAGCAGTTCTTC. This codes for CASSLEGRVYNEQFF.

The sample holds a few counts of this clone. The rearrangement joins TRBV27 to TRBJ1-1; TRBD1 might be the D (6 bases). Germline lookup yields CDR1 MNHEY and CDR2 SMNVEV (reference sequence). The CDR3 loop spans 13 amino acids. The germline V and J ends were trimmed by 6 bases and 3 bases, with 11 bases remaining between them. The CDR3 nucleotides read TGTGCCAGCAGGGGCAGGGGTTACACTGAAGCTTTCTTT. This gives the protein CASRGRGYTEAFF.

This chain joins TRBV19 and TRBJ2-7; D is perhaps TRBD1 (6 bases). The CDR3 contains 14 residues. Germline V gene data show CDR1 as LNHDA and CDR2 as SQIVND (reference sequence). V was shortened by 7 bases and J by 5 bases, with 18 bases between the two germline ends. The DNA of the CDR3 is TGTGCCAGTATCCGTTTCACAGGGTACCACGAGCAGTACTTC. This sequence encodes CASIRFTGYHEQYF.

The chain joins TRBV10-3 to TRBJ2-2, with 8 bases aligning to TRBD1. Unmatched junction bases numbered 2, after V lost 0 bases and J lost 2 bases. The CDR3 spans 16 residues. The V gene's germline CDR1 is ENHRY and CDR2 SYGVKD. This chain's CDR3 is CAISESGTGNTGELFF. CDR3 DNA sequence: TGTGCCATCAGTGAGTCCGGGACAGGTAACACCGGGGAGCTGTTTTTT.

About this clone: The same CDR3 can be traced to other DNA sequences in this sample. The rearrangement links TRBV12-5 to TRBJ2-5; D unresolved. Germline V gene sequence: CDR1 LGHNT, CDR2 FRNRAP. The V end lost 3 bases, the J end lost 1 base, and 0 bases lay between the germline ends. The CDR3 covers 11 residues. This CDR3 is CASGFQETQYF. The CDR3 nucleotides read TGTGCTAGTGGTTTCCAAGAGACCCAGTACTTC.

The chain links TRBV18 to TRBJ2-7; 8 bases are a match to TRBD2. Germline V gene sequence: CDR1 KGHSH, CDR2 LQKENI. V lost 6 bases, J lost 2 bases, and 9 bases stayed unmatched. CDR3 length equals 15 residues. The CDR3 nucleotides are TGTGCCAGCTCCGAAACGGGGGGGACGGCCTACGAGCAGTACTTC. Amino acids: CASSETGGTAYEQYF.

Remarks on this clone: The same CDR3 arises from other DNA sequences in this sample as well. V usage is TRBV7-2 and J usage is TRBJ1-5; D uncertain. The V gene's germline CDR1 is SGHTA and CDR2 FQGNSA. The V end lost 1 base, the J end lost 4 bases, and 5 bases lay between the germline ends. This CDR3 has 13 amino acids. The CDR3 coding sequence is TGTGCCAGCAGCTTAGGTACTAATCAGCCCCAGCATTTT. It encodes CASSLGTNQPQHF.

This chain joins TRBV7-9 and TRBJ2-5, with 10 bases fitting TRBD1. The assigned J gene may be wrong: the sequence end matches TRBJ2-7 better. From germline, CDR1 is SEHNR and CDR2 FQNEAQ (reference sequence). The CDR3 extends over 15 amino acids. CDR3 nucleotides: TGTGCCAGCAGCTCAAGACAGGGGGCGTGGTACGAGCAGTACTTC. This translates into CASSSRQGAWYEQYF.

The V and J genes are TRBV6-7 and TRBJ1-5, with D unclear. TRBV6-7 is designated an ORF whose function remains uncertain. The CDR3 contains 16 residues. The V and J ends lost 0 bases and 6 bases respectively, with 15 bases between them. CDR3 loop: CASSYSNGQDGQPQHF. In DNA form, the CDR3 reads TGTGCCAGCAGTTACTCGAACGGGCAAGATGGTCAGCCCCAGCATTTT.

This chain joins TRBV21-1 and TRBJ1-4; the table assigns TRBD1, which was not confirmed against the DNA. TRBV21-1 is a pseudogene. The CDR3 is made up of 13 amino acids. In DNA, the CDR3 is TGTGCCAGCATCGACAGGGGGGGCGAAAAACTGTTTTTT. As protein: CASIDRGGEKLFF.

This clone was picked up a small number of times. The rearrangement links TRBV2 to TRBJ1-4; 7 bases line up with TRBD1. Germline V lookup: CDR1 SNHLY, CDR2 FYNNEI. V shed 6 bases, J shed 3 bases, and the junction held 4 bases outside the gene matches. The CDR3 loop spans 14 amino acids. CDR3 loop: CASSDRVPNEKLFF. Here the CDR3 DNA reads TGTGCCAGCAGCGACAGGGTCCCTAATGAAAAACTGTTTTTT.

This rearrangement joins TRBV2 to TRBJ1-2; a possible D gene is TRBD1 (6 bases). V lost 9 bases, J lost 5 bases, and 16 bases lay in between. The CDR3 totals 13 residues. Germline V gene lookup returns CDR1 SNHLY and CDR2 FYNNEI. The CDR3 protein is CASTRDTGYGYTF. The CDR3 bases are TGTGCCAGTACCCGGGACACAGGTTATGGCTACACCTTC. Based on the CDR3 plus reference TRBV2 and TRBJ1-2, the full variable domain is EPEVTQTPSHQVTQMGQEVILRCVPISNHLYFYWYRQILGQKVEFLVSFYNNEISEKSEIFDDQFSVERPDGSNFTLKIRSTKLEDSAMYFCASTRDTGYGYTFGSGTRLTVV.